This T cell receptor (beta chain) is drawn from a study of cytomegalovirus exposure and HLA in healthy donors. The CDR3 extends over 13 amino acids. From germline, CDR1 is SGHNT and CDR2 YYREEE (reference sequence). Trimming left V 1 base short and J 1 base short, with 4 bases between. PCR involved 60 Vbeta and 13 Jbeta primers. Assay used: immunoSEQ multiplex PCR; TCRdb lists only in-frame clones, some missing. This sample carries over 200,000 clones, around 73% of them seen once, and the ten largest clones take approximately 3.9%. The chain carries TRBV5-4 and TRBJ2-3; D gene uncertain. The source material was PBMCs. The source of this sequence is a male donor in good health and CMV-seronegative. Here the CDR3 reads CASSLSGTDTQYF. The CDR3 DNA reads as TGTGCCAGCAGCTTGAGCGGCACAGATACGCAGTATTTT.